This T cell receptor beta chain is from a study of T cell changes during pregnancy in multiple sclerosis. This CDR3 is 12 amino acids long. Trimming shortened V by 1 base and J by 10 bases, and 10 bases separated the two germline ends. Per the germline V gene, CDR1 is SEHNR and CDR2 is FQNEAQ (reference sequence). Data came from immunoSEQ multiplex PCR; TCRdb stores just in-frame clones and leaves some out. The table shows 25,000 to 40,000 clones, with roughly 87% occurring only once. This sequence was found in a female donor with multiple sclerosis, enrolled in a pregnancy study. V gene TRBV7-9 combines with J gene TRBJ1-2; D is undetermined. Sample: CD8+ T cells from peripheral blood mononuclear cells, taken in the third trimester of pregnancy. In DNA form, the CDR3 reads TGTGCCAGCAGCTTAGGAGGGAGCTACTACACCTTC. Amino acid sequence: CASSLGGSYYTF. The whole variable domain, remainder taken from reference TRBV7-9 and TRBJ1-2, is DTGVSQNPRHKITKRGQNVTFRCDPISEHNRLYWYRQTLGQGPEFLTYFQNEAQLEKSRLLSDRFSAERPKGSFSTLEIQRTEQGDSAMYLCASSLGGSYYTFGSGTRLTVV.